The 18 T cell receptor beta chains listed next were all sequenced from one sample in a study of T-cell memory formation after mild COVID-19. TCRdb passed the 5' RACE reads through MiXCR, listing each CDR3 protein once. The sample holds 200,000 to 250,000 distinct CDR3 sequences; about 9.2% are singletons and the top ten take roughly 4%. Input material: PBMCs or a T cell subset sorted from them (not recorded which). The source is a man between 18 and 29 years old who had mild COVID-19 (a few samples of this study predate the infection). Cell type and time point are not known.

This clonotype has at least ten counts. The chain has TRBV6-5 and TRBJ2-5, with D possibly TRBD1 on 5 matching bases. CDR3 length: 13 amino acids. Trimming cost V 9 bases and J 5 bases, with 16 bases left between them. Germline CDR1 and CDR2: MNHEY and SVGAGI. CDR3 sequence: CARKKTAAETQYF. The CDR3 nucleotides are TGTGCCAGAAAAAAGACAGCTGCGGAGACCCAGTACTTC.

A few counts support this clonotype. The chain links TRBV28 to TRBJ1-2; D is possibly TRBD1 (6 bases). CDR1 MDHEN and CDR2 SYDVKM come from the germline V gene. Trimming cost V 5 bases and J 4 bases, with 20 bases left between them. The CDR3 is 16 amino acids. The CDR3 nucleotides are TGTGCCAGCAGTCTGGAGCAGGGGCCGGACCCCTATGGCTACACCTTC. Its translation is CASSLEQGPDPYGYTF.

The V and J genes are TRBV7-3 and TRBJ2-5, with TRBD2 matching over 10 bases. After removal of 2 bases from V and 2 bases from J, the junction contained 8 bases not matched to a gene. This CDR3 is built from 17 residues. The V gene's germline CDR1 is SGHTA and CDR2 FQGTGA. CDR3 DNA: TGTGCCAGCAGCTTAGTGGTTAGCGGGGGGTCTCAAGAGACCCAGTACTTC. It codes for CASSLVVSGGSQETQYF.

This clonotype came up a few times. This chain uses TRBV6-5 with TRBJ1-1, with D perhaps TRBD1 (5 bases). Germline V gene sequence: CDR1 MNHEY, CDR2 SVGAGI. Trimming removed 0 bases at V and 3 bases at J, with 11 bases between. The CDR3 has 15 residues. The CDR3 sequence: CASSYSRQGDTEAFF. DNA for the CDR3: TGTGCCAGCAGTTACTCGAGGCAGGGAGACACTGAAGCTTTCTTT.

This clonotype appeared a few times. The V call is TRBV20-1, the J call TRBJ2-1, with 8 bases that match TRBD2. The CDR3 has 14 amino acids. Germline V gene data show CDR1 as DFQATT and CDR2 as SNEGSKA (reference sequence). In DNA form, the CDR3 reads TGCAGCCCTGGACTAGCCGAACCCTACAATGAGCAGTTCTTC. Translating it yields CSPGLAEPYNEQFF.

This clonotype has more than one count but fewer than ten. The V gene is TRBV6-6, the J gene TRBJ2-1; tentatively, D is TRBD1 (6 bases). Trimming took 6 bases from V and 8 from J, leaving 14 bases between them. The length of the CDR3 is 13 residues. CDR1 is MNHNY, CDR2 SVGAGI, per germline (reference sequence). The CDR3 loop is CASSDGTRDEQFF. The CDR3 bases are TGTGCCAGCAGCGACGGGACACGCGATGAGCAGTTCTTC.

This clonotype was seen more than once but under ten times. The V gene is TRBV5-1, the J gene TRBJ2-7; TRBD1 might be the D (5 bases). The CDR3 runs to 15 residues. The germline V gene has CDR1 SGHRS and CDR2 YFSETQ. Trimming cost V 8 bases and J 0 bases, with 18 bases left between them. The DNA for the CDR3 is TGCGCCAGTACTTACGACAGTTCGAGCTCCTACGAGCAGTACTTC. It specifies CASTYDSSSSYEQYF.

The sample holds many counts of this clonotype. The chain uses TRBV5-1 and TRBJ2-1, with 13 nucleotides matching TRBD2. With 4 bases clipped from V and 8 bases from J, the junction kept 9 bases outside the gene matches. The length of the CDR3 is 16 residues. Per germline, CDR1 SGHRS and CDR2 YFSETQ. The CDR3 DNA follows: TGCGCCAGCAGCCGGCAAACTAGCGGGGGGGCAGATGAGCAGTTCTTC. This gives the protein CASSRQTSGGADEQFF.

The table lists this clonotype with a few counts. This sequence joins TRBV20-1 and TRBJ2-1; D unresolved. This CDR3 region has 14 residues. Trimming stripped 6 bases from V and 0 bases from J, with 12 bases between. Germline loops: CDR1 DFQATT, CDR2 SNEGSKA (reference sequence). CDR3: CSASELSSYNEQFF. The CDR3, as DNA: TGCAGTGCATCGGAGCTGAGCTCCTACAATGAGCAGTTCTTC.

This clonotype was counted ten times or more. The chain employs TRBV7-2 and TRBJ2-3; the D is unclear. Between the trimmed V and J ends, which lost 2 bases and 6 bases, there was a span of 15 bases. CDR1 and CDR2 from the germline V gene are SGHTA and FQGNSA. There are 15 residues in the CDR3. As DNA, the CDR3 is TGTGCCAGCAGCTTATTAGGCAGGCTGGATGATACGCAGTATTTT. Amino acids: CASSLLGRLDDTQYF.

The rearrangement uses TRBV4-1 and TRBJ1-5; no clear D gene. Deletions cut 1 base from V and 3 bases from J, with 10 bases between. This CDR3 is 15 amino acids long. From germline, CDR1 is MGHRA and CDR2 YSYEKL. DNA for the CDR3: TGCGCCAGCAGCCAAGTGAGGCAGGACAATCAGCCCCAGCATTTT. This encodes CASSQVRQDNQPQHF.

There are a few counts of this clonotype. This sequence joins TRBV7-2 and TRBJ2-3, with D uncertain. Germline loops: CDR1 SGHTA, CDR2 FQGNSA. The ends were cut back, 4 bases at V and 5 bases at J, with 7 bases in the middle. The CDR3 is 12 residues long. CDR3 loop: CASSSFLDTQYF. DNA of the CDR3: TGTGCCAGCAGCTCATTCCTAGATACGCAGTATTTT.

The V and J genes are TRBV11-3 and TRBJ2-4; D possibly corresponds to TRBD2 (5 bases). V was clipped by 5 bases and J by 6 bases, with 5 bases between them. The CDR3 extends over 11 amino acids. Germline lookup yields CDR1 SGHNT and CDR2 YENEEA. CDR3 loop: CASSRGNIQYF. CDR3 DNA sequence: TGTGCCAGCAGCCGGGGAAACATTCAGTACTTC.

The chain links TRBV11-2 to TRBJ1-3; D not resolved. The CDR3 loop spans 14 amino acids. Deletions cut 8 bases from V and 2 bases from J, with 13 bases between. The germline CDR1 and CDR2 sequences are SGHAT and FQNNGV. For the CDR3, the DNA is TGTGCCAGCCGTCGGGTGTCGACTGGAAACACCATATATTTT. It translates to CASRRVSTGNTIYF.

The chain combines TRBV11-2 with TRBJ1-2; D uncertain. V lost 5 bases to trimming and J lost 3 bases, with 10 bases between them. The V gene's germline CDR1 is SGHAT and CDR2 FQNNGV. The CDR3 loop spans 13 amino acids. Here the CDR3 reads CASSPAADYGYTF. The CDR3 DNA reads as TGTGCCAGCAGCCCCGCGGCGGACTATGGCTACACCTTC.

A few counts support this clonotype. The rearrangement joins TRBV28 to TRBJ2-4; 7 nucleotides agree with TRBD1. The CDR3 runs to 14 residues. V shed 1 base, J shed 6 bases, and the junction held 3 bases outside the gene matches. Germline V gives CDR1 MDHEN, CDR2 SYDVKM. This chain's CDR3 is CASSLFQGVNIQYF. The CDR3 DNA sequence: TGTGCCAGCAGTTTATTCCAGGGGGTAAACATTCAGTACTTC.

V and J are TRBV20-1 and TRBJ2-3, with D perhaps matching TRBD1 (5 bases). Looked up from germline, CDR1 is DFQATT and CDR2 is SNEGSKA (reference sequence). Trimming stripped 7 bases from V and 1 base from J, with 12 bases between. The CDR3 consists of 13 residues. DNA for the CDR3: TGCAGTGTCCCTCTAGGGGGCACAGATACGCAGTATTTT. Translated, it gives CSVPLGGTDTQYF.

This clonotype rates as medium-sized (0.01 to 0.1%). The chain has TRBV15 and TRBJ2-5; D gene uncertain. CDR3 size: 12 residues. V shed 0 bases and J shed 8 bases, with 7 bases lying between them. Germline V lookup: CDR1 LNHNV, CDR2 YYDKDF (reference sequence). The CDR3 is CATSRDIETQYF. The DNA for the CDR3 is TGTGCCACCAGCAGAGATATTGAAACCCAGTACTTC.